The 22 T cell receptor beta chains listed next were all sequenced from one sample in a study of a mutant IDH1 vaccine in newly diagnosed glioma. TCRdb's copy holds only in-frame clones and misses some; the assay was immunoSEQ multiplex PCR. This sample yields tens of thousands of clones, of which about 88% are seen a single time; over 4% belongs to the top ten. These TCRs are of unknown antigen specificity. Time point specified: week 23, last vaccination. The content of each vaccine dose was 300 ug of mutant IDH1 20-mer peptide, and topical imiquimod accompanied it. The sequencing here drew on PBMCs, taken from a glioma patient whose treatment included an IDH1 peptide vaccine. These receptors were taken from a man aged 25 to 45 with glioma.

CDR3: CASSLYGTGVRGIQYF. The CDR3 DNA reads as TGTGCCAGCAGTTTATATGGGACAGGGGTTCGGGGCATTCAGTACTTC. The chain uses TRBV27 and TRBJ2-4; TRBD1 aligns across 10 bases. The CDR3 has 16 amino acids. From germline, CDR1 is MNHEY and CDR2 SMNVEV (reference sequence). The V gene end was trimmed by 1 base and the J gene end by 9 bases; junction bases not matched to a gene: 9.

The sample holds a few counts of this clone. This chain joins TRBV19 and TRBJ1-5; D not certain. V lost 2 bases and J 4 bases, leaving 3 bases between the germline ends. Germline V gene sequence: CDR1 LNHDA, CDR2 SQIVND (reference sequence). The CDR3 is 12 residues long. CDR3 amino acids: CASSIQNQPQHF. The DNA of the CDR3 is TGTGCCAGTAGTATACAGAATCAGCCCCAGCATTTT.

The chain combines TRBV4-1 with TRBJ1-5, with TRBD1 as a possible D gene (5 bases). V lost 1 base and J lost 5, with 12 bases in between. The germline V gene encodes CDR1 MGHRA and CDR2 YSYEKL. The CDR3 covers 15 residues. The CDR3 DNA reads as TGCGCCAGCAGCCAAGTATGGTCGGGGGATCAGCCCCAGCATTTT. Encoded protein: CASSQVWSGDQPQHF.

The sample holds one count of this clone. The chain couples TRBV7-9 to TRBJ2-2; D is possibly TRBD1 (5 bases). The CDR3 spans 16 residues. Germline values: CDR1 SEHNR, CDR2 FQNEAQ (reference sequence). The V and J ends lost 0 bases and 1 base respectively, with 9 bases between them. As DNA, the CDR3 is TGTGCCAGCAGCTTAGCAGGGGCGGTGAACACCGGGGAGCTGTTTTTT. Its translation: CASSLAGAVNTGELFF.

The chain joins TRBV4-1 to TRBJ1-1; D call uncertain. The CDR3 is 14 residues long. The germline V gene has CDR1 MGHRA and CDR2 YSYEKL. Between the trimmed V and J ends, which lost 0 bases and 1 base, there was a span of 6 bases. The DNA for the CDR3 is TGCGCCAGCAGCCAAGAACCCTCGAACACTGAAGCTTTCTTT. Protein sequence: CASSQEPSNTEAFF.

V is TRBV5-6 and J is TRBJ1-4; 7 positions match TRBD1. Germline trimming cut 2 bases from V and 5 bases from J; bases unmatched to any gene: 6. Germline loops: CDR1 SGHDT, CDR2 YYEEEE. The length of the CDR3 is 15 residues. CDR3 nucleotides: TGTGCCAGCAGCTTCCTGACAGGGTCGAATGAAAAACTGTTTTTT. Protein: CASSFLTGSNEKLFF.

The gene calls are TRBV13 and TRBJ2-1; D is uncertain. CDR3 length equals 12 residues. Germline V gene sequence: CDR1 PRHDT, CDR2 FYEKMQ (reference sequence). The V gene lost 4 bases and the J gene lost 2 bases, with 3 bases spanning the gap. The CDR3 sequence: CASSSTYNEQFF. The CDR3 DNA sequence: TGTGCCAGCAGCTCGACCTACAATGAGCAGTTCTTC.

This clone was observed a few times. CDR3 DNA: TGTGCCAGCAGGTACGATGAAAAACTGTTTTTT. Protein product: CASRYDEKLFF. The chain couples TRBV2 to TRBJ1-4; D is ambiguous. The CDR3 has 11 amino acids. Germline CDR1 is SNHLY and CDR2 is FYNNEI. Deletions cut 6 bases from V and 6 bases from J, with 5 bases between.

The genes are TRBV7-9 and TRBJ1-1; the D is unclear. The CDR3 is 15 residues long. Trimming took 1 base from V and 1 from J, leaving 10 bases between them. The germline CDR1 and CDR2 sequences are SEHNR and FQNEAQ (reference sequence). CDR3: CASSLVFIENTEAFF. The CDR3 DNA sequence: TGTGCCAGCAGCTTAGTGTTTATAGAGAACACTGAAGCTTTCTTT.

The chain couples TRBV7-8 to TRBJ1-1; weak D call: TRBD1 (6 bases). This CDR3 has 16 amino acids. V lost 5 bases, J lost 1 base, and 17 bases lay in between. CDR1 is SGHVS and CDR2 is FQNEAQ in the germline V gene. The CDR3: CASSPRGHHKNTEAFF. The CDR3 DNA sequence: TGTGCCAGCAGCCCCCGGGGACACCATAAGAACACTGAAGCTTTCTTT. Combining the CDR3 with reference TRBV7-8 and TRBJ1-1 gives the whole variable domain GAGVSQSPRYKVAKRGQDVALRCDPISGHVSLFWYQQALGQGPEFLTYFQNEAQLDKSGLPSDRFFAERPEGSVSTLKIQRTQQEDSAVYLCASSPRGHHKNTEAFFGQGTRLTVV.

This clone occurred a few times. V usage is TRBV2 and J usage is TRBJ1-5; 8 nucleotides agree with TRBD1. Per the germline V gene, CDR1 is SNHLY and CDR2 is FYNNEI. The CDR3 spans 18 residues. V lost 8 bases and J lost 1; bases outside the gene matches: 16. DNA of the CDR3: TGTGCCAGCGGGGGAGGGTCAGGGGGCGAGCTAAGCAATCAGCCCCAGCATTTT. Residues: CASGGGSGGELSNQPQHF.

This rearrangement joins TRBV19 to TRBJ2-2; 8 bases line up with TRBD1. CDR1 is LNHDA, CDR2 SQIVND, per germline (reference sequence). Losses at the gene ends were 10 bases for V and 2 bases for J; bases not matched to a gene: 6. The CDR3 spans 14 residues. The CDR3 DNA is TGTGCCATAGAAGGACAGGGAAACACCGGGGAGCTGTTTTTT. Protein: CAIEGQGNTGELFF.

V gene TRBV5-1 combines with J gene TRBJ1-4, with 7 positions matching TRBD1. After removal of 4 bases from V and 7 bases from J, the junction contained 13 bases not matched to a gene. CDR1 SGHRS and CDR2 YFSETQ come from the germline V gene. This CDR3 region has 16 residues. In nucleotides, the CDR3 is TGCGCCAGCAGCCCCTCCGACAGGGCAGCTGGTGAAAAACTGTTTTTT. Translated, it gives CASSPSDRAAGEKLFF.

This rearrangement joins TRBV5-1 to TRBJ2-7; the D gene could be TRBD1 or TRBD2 (5 bases each). Per the germline V gene, CDR1 is SGHRS and CDR2 is YFSETQ. Trimming took 4 bases from V and 2 from J, leaving 10 bases between them. This CDR3 is built from 13 residues. The CDR3 DNA sequence: TGCGCCAGCAGCCACGGGACCGCCTACGAGCAGTACTTC. It specifies CASSHGTAYEQYF.

The rearrangement uses TRBV5-1 and TRBJ1-2; a weak D match, TRBD1 (5 bases). The CDR3 runs to 14 residues. Deletions cut 0 bases from V and 3 bases from J, with 9 bases between. Germline assignment: CDR1 SGHRS and CDR2 YFSETQ. CDR3 nucleotides: TGCGCCAGCAGCTTGGGACAGTTGGACTATGGCTACACCTTC. The encoded protein is CASSLGQLDYGYTF.

The chain joins TRBV10-1 to TRBJ1-1; 9 bases map to TRBD1. The J segment lost 9 bases and the V segment lost 6 bases, leaving 14 bases of the junction unmatched. Germline lookup yields CDR1 WNHNN and CDR2 SYGVQD (reference sequence). The CDR3 spans 15 residues. This CDR3 reads CASSSSSLGQGQAFF. CDR3 nucleotides: TGCGCCAGCAGCTCCTCATCTCTTGGACAGGGGCAAGCTTTCTTT.

V gene TRBV30 combines with J gene TRBJ2-2; no firm D call. The germline V gene has CDR1 GTSNPN and CDR2 SVGIG (reference sequence). The CDR3 sequence is 18 residues long. The V end was cut by 2 bases, the J end by 2 bases, with 21 bases between. The CDR3 protein is CAWSSHRFRTYNTGELFF. As DNA, the CDR3 is TGTGCCTGGAGTTCCCACCGTTTTAGGACCTATAACACCGGGGAGCTGTTTTTT.

The rearrangement links TRBV9 to TRBJ2-5, with 14 bases lining up with TRBD2. The CDR3 contains 17 residues. Trimming at V came to 0 bases and at J to 4 bases, leaving 5 bases not matched to a gene. Germline assignment: CDR1 SGDLS and CDR2 YYNGEE. DNA for the CDR3: TGTGCCAGCAGCGTAGGACTAGCGGGGGGGCCGGGAGAGACCCAGTACTTC. This translates into CASSVGLAGGPGETQYF.

J is TRBJ1-4 and V is TRBV15; 7 nucleotides match TRBD1. CDR3 length equals 16 residues. Losses at the gene ends were 1 base for V and 0 bases for J; bases not matched to a gene: 2. Germline V gives CDR1 LNHNV, CDR2 YYDKDF (reference sequence). The CDR3 reads CATSRADRPTNEKLFF. In DNA, the CDR3 is TGTGCCACCAGCAGAGCGGACAGGCCAACTAATGAAAAACTGTTTTTT.

This chain joins TRBV5-1 and TRBJ1-1; 8 bases fit TRBD1. V lost 3 bases to trimming and J lost 3 bases; unmatched junction nucleotides: 7. The CDR3 loop spans 15 amino acids. Germline values: CDR1 SGHRS, CDR2 YFSETQ. The CDR3 nucleotides are TGCGCCAGCAGCTGGGACAGGCCAAGGGACACTGAAGCTTTCTTT. Its protein is CASSWDRPRDTEAFF.

V and J are TRBV6-1 and TRBJ1-6, with D possibly TRBD1 on 5 matching bases. Trimming shortened V by 2 bases and J by 5 bases, and 10 bases separated the two germline ends. The length of the CDR3 is 15 residues. The germline V gene has CDR1 MNHNS and CDR2 SASEGT. CDR3 in DNA: TGTGCCAGCAGTGAATTGGGGGGGAATAATTCACCCCTCCACTTT. It is translated as CASSELGGNNSPLHF.

This chain links TRBV7-9 with TRBJ2-3; D may match TRBD1 or TRBD2 (5 bases each). There are 15 residues in the CDR3. CDR1 is SEHNR and CDR2 is FQNEAQ in the germline V gene (reference sequence). V dropped 3 bases and J dropped 0 bases, with 10 bases sitting between them. The CDR3 loop reads CASSFGEGSTDTQYF. CDR3 in DNA: TGTGCCAGCAGCTTCGGCGAGGGGAGCACAGATACGCAGTATTTT.